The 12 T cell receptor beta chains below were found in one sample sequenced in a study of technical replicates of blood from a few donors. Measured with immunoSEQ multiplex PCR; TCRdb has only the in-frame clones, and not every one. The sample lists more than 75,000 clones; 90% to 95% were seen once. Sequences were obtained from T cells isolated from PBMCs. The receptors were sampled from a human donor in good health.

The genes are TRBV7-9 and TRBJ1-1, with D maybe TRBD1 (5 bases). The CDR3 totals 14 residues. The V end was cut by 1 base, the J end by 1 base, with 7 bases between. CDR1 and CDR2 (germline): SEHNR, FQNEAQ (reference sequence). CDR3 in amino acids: CASSLETANTEAFF. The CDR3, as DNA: TGTGCCAGCAGCTTAGAGACAGCGAACACTGAAGCTTTCTTT.

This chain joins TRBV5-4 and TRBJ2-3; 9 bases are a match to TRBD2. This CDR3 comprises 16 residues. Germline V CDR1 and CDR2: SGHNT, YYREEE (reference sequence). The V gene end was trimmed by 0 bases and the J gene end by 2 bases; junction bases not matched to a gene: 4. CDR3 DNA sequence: TGTGCCAGCAGCTTGGTTGCGGGGGGGATCACAGATACGCAGTATTTT. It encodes CASSLVAGGITDTQYF.

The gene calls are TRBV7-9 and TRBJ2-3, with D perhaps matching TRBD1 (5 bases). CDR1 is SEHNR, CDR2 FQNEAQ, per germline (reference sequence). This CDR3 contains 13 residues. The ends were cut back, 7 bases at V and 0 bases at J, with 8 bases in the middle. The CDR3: CASKAGSTDTQYF. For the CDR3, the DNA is TGTGCCAGCAAGGCAGGGAGCACAGATACGCAGTATTTT.

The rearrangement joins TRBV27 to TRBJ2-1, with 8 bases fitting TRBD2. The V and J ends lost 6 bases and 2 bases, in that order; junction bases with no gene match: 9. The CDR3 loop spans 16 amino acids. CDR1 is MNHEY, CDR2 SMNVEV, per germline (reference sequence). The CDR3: CASRETSAEPYNEQFF. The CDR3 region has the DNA TGTGCCAGCAGAGAGACTAGCGCCGAACCCTACAATGAGCAGTTCTTC.

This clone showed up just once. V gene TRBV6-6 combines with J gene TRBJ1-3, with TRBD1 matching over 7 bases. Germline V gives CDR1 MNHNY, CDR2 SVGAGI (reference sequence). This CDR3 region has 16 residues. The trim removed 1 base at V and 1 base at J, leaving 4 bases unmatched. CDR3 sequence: CASSYFPTGSGNTIYF. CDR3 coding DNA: TGTGCCAGCAGTTACTTCCCGACAGGGTCTGGAAACACCATATATTTT.

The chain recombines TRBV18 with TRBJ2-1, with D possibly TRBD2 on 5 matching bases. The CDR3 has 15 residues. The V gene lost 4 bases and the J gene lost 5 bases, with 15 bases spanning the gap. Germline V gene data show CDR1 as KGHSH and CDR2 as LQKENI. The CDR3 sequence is CASSQFSGNNNEQFF. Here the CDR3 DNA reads TGTGCCAGCTCACAATTTTCCGGGAACAACAATGAGCAGTTCTTC.

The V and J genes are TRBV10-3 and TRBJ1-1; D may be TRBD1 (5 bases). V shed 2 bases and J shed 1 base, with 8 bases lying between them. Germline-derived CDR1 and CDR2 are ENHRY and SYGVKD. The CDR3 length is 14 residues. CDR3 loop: CAISEGATNTEAFF. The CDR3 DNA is TGTGCCATCAGTGAGGGGGCTACGAACACTGAAGCTTTCTTT.

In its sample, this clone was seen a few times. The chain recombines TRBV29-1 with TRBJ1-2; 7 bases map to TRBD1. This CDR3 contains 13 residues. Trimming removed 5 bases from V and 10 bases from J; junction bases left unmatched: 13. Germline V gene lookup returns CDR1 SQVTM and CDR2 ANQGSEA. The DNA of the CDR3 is TGCAGCGTTTCTCCTAGCCCCCAGGGGGACTACACCTTC. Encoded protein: CSVSPSPQGDYTF.

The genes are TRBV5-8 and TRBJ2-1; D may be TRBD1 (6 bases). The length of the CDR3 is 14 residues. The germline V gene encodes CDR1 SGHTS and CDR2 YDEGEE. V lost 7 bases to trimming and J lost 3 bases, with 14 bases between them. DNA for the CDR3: TGTGCCAGCGGTTTAGGGGGATACTACAATGAGCAGTTCTTC. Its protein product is CASGLGGYYNEQFF.

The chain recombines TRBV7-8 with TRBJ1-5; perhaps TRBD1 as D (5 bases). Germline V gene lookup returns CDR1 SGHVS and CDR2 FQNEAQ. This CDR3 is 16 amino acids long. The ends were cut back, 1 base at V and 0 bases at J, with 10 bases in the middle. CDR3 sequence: CASSLEGQYSNQPQHF. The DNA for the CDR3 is TGTGCCAGCAGCTTAGAGGGGCAGTATAGCAATCAGCCCCAGCATTTT.

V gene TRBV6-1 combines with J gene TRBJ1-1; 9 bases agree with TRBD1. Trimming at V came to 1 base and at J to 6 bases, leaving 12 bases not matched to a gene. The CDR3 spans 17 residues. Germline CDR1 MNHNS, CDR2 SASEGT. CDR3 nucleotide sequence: TGTGCCAGCAGTGAAGATCTTTCGGGACAGGGAGTCCCTGAAGCTTTCTTT. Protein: CASSEDLSGQGVPEAFF.

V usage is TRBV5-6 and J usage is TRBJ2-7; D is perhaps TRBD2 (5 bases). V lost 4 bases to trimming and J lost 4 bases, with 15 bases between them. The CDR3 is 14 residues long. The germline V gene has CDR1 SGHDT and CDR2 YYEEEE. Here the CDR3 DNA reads TGTGCCAGCAGCAGTTCGGGGTCGAGATACGAGCAGTACTTC. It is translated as CASSSSGSRYEQYF.